Each of the 15 T cell receptor beta chains below was sequenced from the same sample in a study of blood T cell repertoires in COVID-19 (dated by TCRdb to about 2020). Library generation was performed with the immunoSEQ multiplex PCR assay. What TCRdb holds here is the immuneACCESS table cut down to in-frame rearrangements. Part of the clones is not present; checked against another copy, under half of the missing clones reflect an unresolved V gene, and the others are unexplained. The table for this sample lists about 120,000 clones; about 85% of them were counted only once. Together, the top ten hold 25% to 30% of the sample. The sample comprised peripheral blood. Source of these receptors: a woman over 75 with acute or convalescent COVID-19.

The V call is TRBV28, the J call TRBJ1-4; 8 nucleotides align to TRBD1. Germline V gene sequence: CDR1 MDHEN, CDR2 SYDVKM. The ends lost 2 bases at V and 8 bases at J; junction bases unmatched: 13. This CDR3 has 17 amino acids. CDR3 amino acids: CASSLTLAGGLSEKLFF. CDR3 nucleotide sequence: TGTGCCAGCAGTTTAACACTGGCAGGGGGCCTTTCCGAAAAACTGTTTTTT.

This chain connects TRBV27 to TRBJ1-4; a weak D match, TRBD1 (6 bases). The CDR3 spans 15 residues. V lost 6 bases to trimming and J lost 7 bases, with 18 bases between them. Germline CDR1 is MNHEY and CDR2 is SMNVEV (reference sequence). The CDR3 protein is CASRVIGDKSEKLFF. For the CDR3, the DNA is TGTGCCAGCAGGGTTATAGGGGACAAGAGTGAAAAACTGTTTTTT. The full variable domain, in which reference TRBV27 and TRBJ1-4 provide the parts outside the CDR3, is EAQVTQNPRYLITVTGKKLTVTCSQNMNHEYMSWYRQDPGLGLRQIYYSMNVEVTDKGDVPEGYKVSRKEKRNFPLILESPSPNQTSLYFCASRVIGDKSEKLFFGSGTQLSVL.

V and J are TRBV10-3 and TRBJ2-7, with 7 bases lining up with TRBD1. V gave up 4 bases and J gave up 2 bases; unmatched junction bases: 11. The CDR3 runs to 16 residues. Germline lookup yields CDR1 ENHRY and CDR2 SYGVKD. The DNA for the CDR3 is TGTGCCATCAGTGGCCCATTAGGGCAGGGGGCCTACGAGCAGTACTTC. As protein: CAISGPLGQGAYEQYF.

The count of this clone is one. J is TRBJ1-5 and V is TRBV4-1; D might be TRBD1 (5 bases). V was pared by 0 bases and J by 4 bases, with 16 bases between. CDR1 is MGHRA and CDR2 is YSYEKL in the germline V gene. This CDR3 spans 17 amino acids. The CDR3 nucleotides read TGCGCCAGCAGCCAAGATCCCGGACATTCCGTTAATCAGCCCCAGCATTTT. Its translation is CASSQDPGHSVNQPQHF.

The rearrangement joins TRBV7-2 to TRBJ1-3; a possible D gene is TRBD1 (5 bases). The germline V gene encodes CDR1 SGHTA and CDR2 FQGNSA. Trimming shortened V by 8 bases and J by 0 bases, and 14 bases separated the two germline ends. CDR3 size: 15 residues. DNA of the CDR3: TGTGCCAGCGCCCAGCAGGGAAACTCTGGAAACACCATATATTTT. Translation gives CASAQQGNSGNTIYF.

The chain is built from TRBV19 and TRBJ1-2; TRBD1 is a possible D gene (5 bases). Deletions cut 5 bases from V and 2 bases from J, with 18 bases between. The length of the CDR3 is 16 residues. Germline values: CDR1 LNHDA, CDR2 SQIVND (reference sequence). In DNA form, the CDR3 reads TGTGCCAGTAGTGACGACAGCCTGGGGAAAAACTATGGCTACACCTTC. It is translated as CASSDDSLGKNYGYTF.

The chain couples TRBV23-1 to TRBJ2-1; 8 bases fit TRBD1. TRBV23-1 is sorted into the ORF group, with uncertain function. This CDR3 has 18 residues. With V trimmed by 6 bases and J by 6 bases, 19 bases remained unmatched. The CDR3 reads CASRPPDRGYRGRNEQFF. The CDR3 DNA sequence: TGCGCCAGCAGACCGCCTGACAGGGGATACCGGGGTCGCAATGAGCAGTTCTTC.

CDR3 nucleotide sequence: TGTGCCAGCAGCCGGGACAGGGTCTATGGCTACACCTTC. It encodes CASSRDRVYGYTF. This chain joins TRBV25-1 and TRBJ1-2; TRBD1 matches 9 bases. Germline trimming cut 6 bases from V and 4 bases from J; bases unmatched to any gene: 3. The germline CDR1 and CDR2 sequences are MGHDK and SYGVNS. The CDR3 length is 13 residues.

The chain couples TRBV18 to TRBJ1-4; the match to TRBD1 covers 9 bases. Germline V gene sequence: CDR1 KGHSH, CDR2 LQKENI. The CDR3 is 14 amino acids. V shed 6 bases and J 5 bases; nucleotides not matched to a gene: 4. The chain's CDR3 is CASSTGTGNEKLFF. For the CDR3, the DNA is TGTGCCAGCTCTACCGGGACAGGGAATGAAAAACTGTTTTTT. The variable domain in full, completed from reference TRBV18 and TRBJ1-4, reads NAGVMQNPRHLVRRRGQEARLRCSPMKGHSHVYWYRQLPEEGLKFMVYLQKENIIDESGMPKERFSAEFPKEGPSILRIQQVVRGDSAAYFCASSTGTGNEKLFFGSGTQLSVL.

The chain links TRBV6-6 to TRBJ1-2, with 12 bases matching TRBD1. The CDR3 runs to 15 residues. Germline V CDR1 and CDR2: MNHNY, SVGAGI (reference sequence). The junction had 9 bases not matched to a gene; V was cut back by 6 bases and J by 7 bases. The CDR3 DNA follows: TGTGCCAGCAGCCCAACCGGGACAGGGGGCTTTGGCTACACCTTC. It yields the protein CASSPTGTGGFGYTF.

This clone appeared once. The V and J genes are TRBV5-5 and TRBJ1-1; TRBD1 aligns across 8 bases. V shed 0 bases, J shed 2 bases, and the junction held 3 bases outside the gene matches. Germline lookup yields CDR1 SGHKS and CDR2 YYEKEE (reference sequence). This CDR3 has 15 residues. The CDR3 nucleotides are TGTGCCAGCAGCTTGGGGGACAGGTTTAACACTGAAGCTTTCTTT. This gives the protein CASSLGDRFNTEAFF.

CDR3 bases: TGTGCCAGCAGCCCGTTTGGGGGAGGGGAGACCCAGTACTTC. Encoded protein: CASSPFGGGETQYF. The J gene is TRBJ2-5, the V gene TRBV11-2; 7 bases agree with TRBD2. CDR1 and CDR2 (germline): SGHAT, FQNNGV. Losses at the gene ends were 5 bases for V and 5 bases for J; bases not matched to a gene: 8. CDR3 size: 14 residues. Filled out from reference TRBV11-2 and TRBJ2-5, the complete variable domain reads EAGVAQSPRYKIIEKRQSVAFWCNPISGHATLYWYQQILGQGPKLLIQFQNNGVVDDSQLPKDRFSAERLKGVDSTLKIQPAKLEDSAVYLCASSPFGGGETQYFGPGTRLLVL.

This rearrangement joins TRBV6-5 to TRBJ1-5; 11 nucleotides match TRBD1. The germline V gene has CDR1 MNHEY and CDR2 SVGAGI. The CDR3 is 14 amino acids. The V segment lost 6 bases and the J segment 7 bases; nucleotides outside the gene matches: 5. The CDR3 DNA follows: TGTGCCAGCAGCTACGGGACAGGGGGACAGCCCCAGCATTTT. Translation gives CASSYGTGGQPQHF.

This clone was observed once. The chain joins TRBV5-4 to TRBJ2-5; 11 bases are shared with TRBD2. CDR3 size: 17 residues. V lost 0 bases, J lost 2 bases, and 6 bases stayed unmatched. The germline CDR1 and CDR2 sequences are SGHNT and YYREEE (reference sequence). CDR3 residues: CASSLEASGGRQETQYF. The CDR3 coding sequence is TGTGCCAGCAGCTTGGAGGCTAGCGGGGGGAGGCAAGAGACCCAGTACTTC.

In this sample, this clone turned up a few times. The gene calls are TRBV28 and TRBJ1-6, with 12 bases that match TRBD1. The CDR3 is made up of 17 amino acids. The V gene end was trimmed by 6 bases and the J gene end by 5 bases; junction bases not matched to a gene: 8. Germline V gene sequence: CDR1 MDHEN, CDR2 SYDVKM. The CDR3: CASSRPGTGGNNSPLHF. The CDR3 DNA sequence: TGTGCCAGCAGCCGTCCTGGGACAGGGGGCAATAATTCACCCCTCCACTTT.